These 3 T cell receptor beta chains were all obtained from the same sample, sequenced in a study of identical twins. TCRdb reprocessed the 5' RACE reads with MiXCR, giving one entry per CDR3 protein. Of 500,000 to 600,000 distinct CDR3 sequences listed, less than 25% are singletons. This sample was also put to use in a study of T cells expressing NK-cell markers.

The specimen was CD4+ T cells sorted from blood. The receptors derive from a woman under 30 in good health.

This clonotype came up a few times. The J gene is TRBJ1-2, the V gene TRBV7-3; TRBD1 might be the D (5 bases). The CDR3 runs 13 residues. V was clipped by 4 bases and J by 8 bases, with 14 bases between them. The germline V gene encodes CDR1 SGHTA and CDR2 FQGTGA. The CDR3 nucleotides read TGTGCCAGCAGCTCCGCCGACAGTGGGGGCTACACCTTC. Translation gives CASSSADSGGYTF.

The chain combines TRBV20-1 with TRBJ2-5; 8 bases are a match to TRBD2. The CDR3 has 13 amino acids. CDR1 and CDR2 (germline): DFQATT, SNEGSKA (reference sequence). The trim removed 7 bases at V and 5 bases at J, leaving 9 bases unmatched. This chain's CDR3 is CSVKAGVRETQYF. In nucleotides, the CDR3 is TGCAGTGTCAAAGCGGGAGTGCGGGAGACCCAGTACTTC.

This chain uses TRBV12-3 or TRBV12-4 with TRBJ2-1; tentatively, D is TRBD1 (6 bases). The V end lost 3 bases, the J end lost 10 bases, and 13 bases lay between the germline ends. The CDR3 sequence is 13 residues long. In DNA form, the CDR3 reads TGTGCCAGCAGTTTTTTCAGGGGTGGCGAGCAGTTCTTC. Amino acid sequence: CASSFFRGGEQFF.